This T cell receptor (beta chain) appears in the sequencing data of a study of T cell responses to AZD1222 COVID-19 vaccine. This CDR3 spans 17 amino acids. The junction had 14 bases not matched to a gene; V was cut back by 3 bases and J by 6 bases. Germline V gene sequence: CDR1 KGHDR, CDR2 SFDVKD. Method: immunoSEQ multiplex PCR; TCRdb's copy keeps in-frame clones and lacks some. This sample has 110,000 or so clones; 70% to 90% occur once, and the top ten carry around 6%. The gene calls are TRBV24-1 and TRBJ1-2, with 8 bases aligning to TRBD1. Source: peripheral blood, taken 28 days after the second AZD1222 dose. This sequence was found in an adult who received the AZD1222 COVID-19 vaccine. DNA of the CDR3: TGTGCCACCAGTGATCCCGGGACAGGTGCTGGTTTGGATGGCTACACCTTC. This encodes CATSDPGTGAGLDGYTF.